The 14 T cell receptor beta chains presented below share a single source sample, sequenced in a study of CD8 T cells in ankylosing spondylitis. Overall study findings and caveats: Characteristic of ankylosing spondylitis blood, it appeared, was a TCR beta motif comprising roughly 8 highly homologous variants.

MiXCR was run by TCRdb on the 5' RACE reads, yielding one entry per CDR3 protein. The data show almost 400,000 distinct CDR3 sequences, more than 20% seen once. These receptors are not linked to any known antigen. The specimen sequenced was blood, either unsorted or a sorted T cell fraction (not recorded which). The receptors here all came from a male donor with ankylosing spondylitis.

In its sample, this clonotype was seen a few times. The genes are TRBV28 and TRBJ2-7, with 10 bases matching TRBD1. This CDR3 comprises 13 residues. Per germline, CDR1 MDHEN and CDR2 SYDVKM. V shed 6 bases and J 3 bases; nucleotides not matched to a gene: 2. The CDR3 nucleotides read TGTGCCAGCAGGACAGGGGGCGACTACGAGCAGTACTTC. This translates into CASRTGGDYEQYF.

The CDR3 coding sequence is TGCAGTGCCAGCGGTACTGATGTTTTGCCCCAGCATTTT. It codes for CSASGTDVLPQHF. V and J are TRBV20-1 and TRBJ1-5; no clear D gene. The V end lost 6 bases, the J end lost 9 bases, and 18 bases lay between the germline ends. The CDR3 runs 13 residues. CDR1 is DFQATT, CDR2 SNEGSKA, per germline (reference sequence).

Many counts were recorded for this clonotype. The rearrangement uses TRBV12-3 or TRBV12-4 and TRBJ2-7, with 8 bases fitting TRBD1. The CDR3 has 20 residues. Trimming removed 3 bases from V and 3 bases from J; junction bases left unmatched: 22. In DNA, the CDR3 is TGTGCCAGCAGTTTCCTCGACAGGTTCGGGGCGGGACAGGAGTACTACGAGCAGTACTTC. It codes for CASSFLDRFGAGQEYYEQYF.

The V and J genes are TRBV12-3 or TRBV12-4 and TRBJ2-3; 8 bases are shared with TRBD2. There are 16 residues in the CDR3. Trimming cost V 6 bases and J 1 base; bases outside gene matches: 9. The CDR3 DNA is TGTGCCAGCAGCCACCGGGAGGGGAGTGGCACAGATACGCAGTATTTT. Protein product: CASSHREGSGTDTQYF.

This clonotype was found a few times. The rearrangement joins TRBV18 to TRBJ2-1; D might be TRBD1 (6 bases). This CDR3 spans 16 amino acids. The germline CDR1 and CDR2 sequences are KGHSH and LQKENI. The ends were cut back, 5 bases at V and 2 bases at J, with 16 bases in the middle. CDR3 sequence reads: CASSNTQGIPYNEQFF. CDR3 coding DNA: TGTGCCAGCTCAAACACTCAGGGGATCCCCTACAATGAGCAGTTCTTC.

This clonotype appeared many times. The chain uses TRBV11-3 and TRBJ2-7; D is undetermined. CDR1 is SGHNT and CDR2 is YENEEA in the germline V gene. The V end was cut by 1 base, the J end by 3 bases, with 4 bases between. The CDR3 length is 12 residues. The CDR3 DNA reads TGTGCCAGCAGCTTAGTATACTACGAGCAGTACTTC. Its protein product is CASSLVYYEQYF.

The chain links TRBV15 to TRBJ2-5, with D unresolved. The CDR3 consists of 14 residues. CDR1 and CDR2 from the germline V gene are LNHNV and YYDKDF (reference sequence). The V and J ends lost 0 bases and 4 bases respectively, with 9 bases between them. The chain's CDR3 is CATSRDRFGETQYF. CDR3 DNA: TGTGCCACCAGCAGAGATCGCTTTGGAGAGACCCAGTACTTC.

The chain joins TRBV7-2 to TRBJ2-7; D could derive from TRBD1 or TRBD2 (5 bases each). This CDR3 has 14 residues. In germline, CDR1 is SGHTA, CDR2 FQGNSA. Trimming shortened V by 2 bases and J by 3 bases, and 11 bases separated the two germline ends. CDR3 region: CASSLPGRRYEQYF. The DNA for the CDR3 is TGTGCCAGCAGCTTACCGGGACGACGCTACGAGCAGTACTTC.

V and J are TRBV28 and TRBJ2-3; weak D call: TRBD2 (5 bases). Germline V gives CDR1 MDHEN, CDR2 SYDVKM. V lost 8 bases, J lost 1 base, and 13 bases lay in between. There are 14 residues in the CDR3. CDR3 region: CASLGSWGTDTQYF. The CDR3, as DNA: TGTGCCAGCCTAGGGAGTTGGGGCACAGATACGCAGTATTTT.

The J gene is TRBJ1-5, the V gene TRBV20-1, with D possibly being TRBD1 (6 bases). This CDR3 region has 16 residues. V was cut by 6 bases and J by 0 bases, with 18 bases left in between. Germline CDR1 is DFQATT and CDR2 is SNEGSKA (reference sequence). DNA of the CDR3: TGCAGTGCCCGAACCGGGACACTTTATAGCAATCAGCCCCAGCATTTT. Its translation: CSARTGTLYSNQPQHF.

V gene TRBV3-1 combines with J gene TRBJ2-3, with 13 positions matching TRBD2. Germline loops: CDR1 LGHDT, CDR2 YNNKEL (reference sequence). This CDR3 spans 19 amino acids. V gave up 2 bases and J gave up 2 bases; unmatched junction bases: 10. The CDR3 spells CASSQHLRTSGSHTDTQYF. The CDR3 coding sequence is TGTGCCAGCAGCCAACACCTCAGGACTAGCGGGAGCCACACAGATACGCAGTATTTT.

V is TRBV25-1 and J is TRBJ1-4; D is ambiguous. The V gene's germline CDR1 is MGHDK and CDR2 SYGVNS. Trimming took 3 bases from V and 0 from J, leaving 11 bases between them. The CDR3 spans 16 residues. CDR3 sequence (DNA): TGTGCCAGCAGTGAGGTTGGGATTGCAACTAATGAAAAACTGTTTTTT. This codes for CASSEVGIATNEKLFF.

This clonotype was counted a few times. J is TRBJ2-3 and V is TRBV2; D tentatively reads TRBD1 or TRBD2 (6 bases each). Trimming cost V 7 bases and J 6 bases, with 20 bases left between them. CDR1 and CDR2 (germline): SNHLY, FYNNEI. The CDR3 has 15 amino acids. The CDR3 spells CASIPRRGASDTQYF. The CDR3, as DNA: TGTGCCAGCATTCCTAGGAGGGGGGCTTCGGATACGCAGTATTTT.

This clonotype showed up just a few times. The chain links TRBV3-1 to TRBJ2-3; D perhaps matches TRBD2 (7 bases). CDR3 length: 16 residues. V was trimmed by 7 bases and J by 3 bases, leaving 20 bases between them. Germline CDR1 LGHDT, CDR2 YNNKEL (reference sequence). CDR3 sequence: CASTTKWGGPTDTQYF. The CDR3 bases are TGTGCCAGCACCACAAAGTGGGGGGGGCCAACAGATACGCAGTATTTT.